This entry concerns a single TCR beta chain. The data belong to a study of blood T cell repertoires in COVID-19. Study context: Donors in the United States, Italy and Spain gave samples during acute or convalescent COVID-19.

Clones were sequenced by immunoSEQ multiplex PCR, and TCRdb holds only the in-frame ones, with some missing. The sample consists of roughly 300,000 clones, roughly 87% of them appearing once. The recovered donors of Cohort 3 showed two negative PCRs, clearance, or symptom resolution. V shed 4 bases, J shed 3 bases, and the junction held 4 bases outside the gene matches. Looked up from germline, CDR1 is ENHRY and CDR2 is SYGVKD. This CDR3 is 15 amino acids long. The clonotype was recovered from a woman aged 25 to 39 who had recovered from COVID-19. The chain couples TRBV10-3 to TRBJ2-7, with TRBD1 identical over 12 bases. Input material: PBMCs or T cells enriched from blood (not recorded which). The CDR3 protein is CAISGGTGGYYEQYF. As DNA, the CDR3 is TGTGCCATCAGTGGAGGGACAGGGGGCTACTACGAGCAGTACTTC.